Listed below are T cell receptor beta chains from one sample, sequenced in a study of blood T cell repertoires in COVID-19. Generated by immunoSEQ multiplex PCR, the TCRdb table keeps only in-frame clones and is missing some. The sample includes 65,000 to 70,000 clones, about 81% seen only once; the top ten take roughly 8.3%. Specimen: peripheral blood. The receptors originated from a human donor in a cohort sampled during active COVID-19. CDR3s include the opening cysteine and the closing phenylalanine or tryptophan. The order of the fields is J gene, D gene, V gene, clone size, CDR3 DNA, CDR3 protein. D genes are given only for firm matches. Clone size is stated in some rows and not others, as once, few, many or a class when expanded.

TRBJ2-7,-,TRBV3-1/TRBV3-2,once,TGTGCCAGCAGCCAAGGATATGGGGCGGACTACGAGCAGTACTTC,CASSQGYGADYEQYF
TRBJ2-5,-,TRBV28,-,TGTGCCAGCAGCTCCCCGGTGGAGGGGGCAAAGGAGACCCAGTACTTC,CASSSPVEGAKETQYF
TRBJ2-7,TRBD2,TRBV2,-,TGTGCCAGCAGGGAGCGGGAGGGGAGCTACGAGCAGTACTTC,CASREREGSYEQYF
TRBJ2-1,-,TRBV11-3,-,TGTGCCAGCAGCCGCAGGGGCGGGAGCTCCTACAATGAGCAGTTCTTC,CASSRRGGSSYNEQFF
TRBJ2-3,TRBD2,TRBV3-1/TRBV3-2,-,TGTGCCAGCAGCCTAAGAGGGACTAGCGGGAGGGCCACAGATACGCAGTATTTT,CASSLRGTSGRATDTQYF
TRBJ2-2,TRBD1,TRBV14,-,TGTGCCAGCAGCCAATGGGCAAGGGGGCGCGGCGGGGAGCTGTTTTTT,CASSQWARGRGGELFF
TRBJ1-2,TRBD1,TRBV25-1,-,TGTGCCAGCAGTGATACCGGGACAGACGGCTACACCTTC,CASSDTGTDGYTF
TRBJ2-1,TRBD2,TRBV24-1,-,TGTGCCACCAGTGACCGAGAGGGCCTAGCGGGTTTCAATGAGCAGTTCTTC,CATSDREGLAGFNEQFF
TRBJ2-7,-,TRBV7-8,-,TGTGCCAGCAGCTTATCAACAGCCTACGAGCAGTACTTC,CASSLSTAYEQYF
TRBJ1-3,-,TRBV28,-,TGTGCCAGCAGTTTATCTTACAGGGCCGGGGACACTGGAAACACCATATATTTT,CASSLSYRAGDTGNTIYF
TRBJ1-6,-,TRBV6-1,-,TGTGCCAGCAGTGAAGCTCGAGGCAACTCCTATAATTCACCCCTCCACTTT,CASSEARGNSYNSPLHF
TRBJ2-3,TRBD1,TRBV11-2,-,TGTGCCAGCAGCCCCGGACAGGGAGAAGATACGCAGTATTTT,CASSPGQGEDTQYF
TRBJ2-3,TRBD2,TRBV7-7,-,TGTGCTAGCAGCTCGGGACTAGCGGGAGGTACGCAGTATTTT,CASSSGLAGGTQYF
TRBJ2-7,-,TRBV21-1,-,TGTGCCAGCAGGGATGGGACAGAAGATTTCTACGAGCAGTACTTC,CASRDGTEDFYEQYF
TRBJ2-2,-,TRBV5-1,few,TGCGCCAGCAGCTTAAATGCAGGCACCGGGGAGCTGTTTTTT,CASSLNAGTGELFF
TRBJ2-1,-,TRBV15,-,TGTGCCACCAGCAGAGATCAAGCGGACTCACACAATGAGCAGTTCTTC,CATSRDQADSHNEQFF
TRBJ2-3,-,TRBV4-3,-,TGCGCCAGCAGCCAAGATCCGGAGCGGTCAGGCCGGGGAGATACGCAGTATTTT,CASSQDPERSGRGDTQYF
TRBJ1-5,-,TRBV28,-,TGTGCCAGCAGTTTGGCAGGGAATCAGCCCCAGCATTTT,CASSLAGNQPQHF
TRBJ2-3,TRBD2,TRBV5-4,-,TGTGCCAGCAGCCCCGGACTAGCGGCCACAGATACGCAGTATTTT,CASSPGLAATDTQYF
TRBJ2-3,-,TRBV5-1,-,TGCGCCAGCAGCTTGAACCCCGCGCTGACAGATACGCAGTATTTT,CASSLNPALTDTQYF
TRBJ1-1,-,TRBV9,-,TGTGCCAGCAGCGTAGCAATGAACACTGAAGCTTTCTTT,CASSVAMNTEAFF
TRBJ2-5,-,TRBV24-1,-,TGTGCCACCAGTGATTCCCTTGACACTTCCCCCCAAGAGACCCAGTACTTC,CATSDSLDTSPQETQYF
TRBJ2-7,-,TRBV7-2,-,TGTGCCAGCAGCTTAGGGAGCCTAAACCCCTACGAGCAGTACTTC,CASSLGSLNPYEQYF
TRBJ2-5,-,TRBV21-1,once,TGTGCCAGCAGCATAATCCCGGGACTAGCAGGAGAGACCCAGTACTTC,CASSIIPGLAGETQYF
TRBJ2-5,-,TRBV7-3,-,TGTGCCAGCAGCACCTCACAGGAAGAGACCCAGTACTTC,CASSTSQEETQYF
TRBJ2-2,-,TRBV7-9,-,TGTGCCAGCAGCTTATATTTGACCGGGGAGCTGTTTTTT,CASSLYLTGELFF
TRBJ2-7,-,TRBV6-5,-,TGTGCCAGCAGAGACAGAGGACCCTACGAGCAGTACTTC,CASRDRGPYEQYF